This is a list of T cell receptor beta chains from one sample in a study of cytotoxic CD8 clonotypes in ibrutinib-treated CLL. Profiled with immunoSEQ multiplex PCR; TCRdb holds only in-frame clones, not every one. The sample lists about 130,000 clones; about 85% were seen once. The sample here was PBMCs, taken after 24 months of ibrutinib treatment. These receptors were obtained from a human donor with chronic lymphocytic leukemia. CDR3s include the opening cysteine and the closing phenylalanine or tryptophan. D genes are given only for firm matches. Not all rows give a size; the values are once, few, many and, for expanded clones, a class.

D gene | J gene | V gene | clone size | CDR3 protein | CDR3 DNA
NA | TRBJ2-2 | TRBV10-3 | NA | CAISESSGANTGELFF | TGTGCCATCAGTGAGTCGTCGGGTGCAAACACCGGGGAGCTGTTTTTT
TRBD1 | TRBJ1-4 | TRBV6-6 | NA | CASREGQGENEKLFF | TGTGCCAGCAGGGAGGGACAGGGGGAGAATGAAAAACTGTTTTTT
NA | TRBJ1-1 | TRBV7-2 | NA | CASSLAANTEAFF | TGTGCCAGCAGCTTAGCGGCGAACACTGAAGCTTTCTTT
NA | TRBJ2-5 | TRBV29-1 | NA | CSVTPQETQYF | TGCAGCGTTACCCCCCAAGAGACCCAGTACTTC
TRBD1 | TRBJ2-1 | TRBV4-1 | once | CASSQDPGQYNEQFF | TGCGCCAGCAGCCAAGATCCGGGACAGTACAATGAGCAGTTCTTC
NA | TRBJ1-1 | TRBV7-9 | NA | CASSWVRSEAFF | TGTGCCAGCAGCTGGGTCCGTTCTGAAGCTTTCTTT
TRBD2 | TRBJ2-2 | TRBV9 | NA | CASSVERTSTGELFF | TGTGCCAGCAGCGTAGAACGGACTAGCACCGGGGAGCTGTTTTTT
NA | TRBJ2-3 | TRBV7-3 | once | CASSLAGTFVDTQYF | TGTGCCAGCAGCTTAGCGGGGACTTTTGTGGATACGCAGTATTTT
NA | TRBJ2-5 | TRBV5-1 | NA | CASSLGDSSYQETQYF | TGCGCCAGCAGCTTGGGGGACTCTTCGTACCAAGAGACCCAGTACTTC
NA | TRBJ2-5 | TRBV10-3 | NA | CAISERQSETQYF | TGTGCCATCAGTGAGCGACAGTCGGAGACCCAGTACTTC